Sequencing of this T cell receptor (beta chain) was carried out in a study of T-cell memory formation after mild COVID-19. TCRdb passed the 5' RACE reads through MiXCR, listing each CDR3 protein once. The sample has roughly 350,000 distinct CDR3 sequences, around 13% seen once; the top ten hold about a fifth. The CDR3 is 14 amino acids. Germline CDR1 and CDR2: MNHEY and SVGAGI. V gave up 7 bases and J gave up 9 bases; unmatched junction bases: 12. Sequenced input: PBMCs or a T cell subset sorted from them (not recorded which). The chain carries TRBV6-5 and TRBJ2-1; 7 bases map to TRBD1. The receptor's source is a man between 18 and 29 years old who had mild COVID-19 (a few samples of this study predate the infection). Cell type and time point are not known. The CDR3: CASTLGQGVGEQFF. CDR3 DNA sequence: TGTGCCAGCACCCTAGGCCAGGGGGTAGGTGAGCAGTTCTTC.